This TCR beta chain was captured by sequencing in a study of blood T cell repertoires in COVID-19. Some clones are missing from TCRdb's copy, which holds only in-frame ones; the method was immunoSEQ multiplex PCR. This sample has 200,000 to 250,000 clones, with roughly nine tenths found just once. The germline V gene encodes CDR1 KGHSH and CDR2 LQKENI. Unmatched junction bases numbered 11, after V lost 6 bases and J lost 3 bases. CDR3 length equals 15 residues. This TCR came from a woman in her fifties or sixties with COVID-19, enrolled during active disease. The rearrangement joins TRBV18 to TRBJ2-7; TRBD1 aligns across 7 bases. Material for sequencing was peripheral blood. CDR3 DNA: TGTGCCAGCTCTCTCTTCCGGGACAGCAACTACGAGCAGTACTTC. The encoded protein is CASSLFRDSNYEQYF.